A single sample gave rise to the 13 T cell receptor beta chains below, sequenced in a study of T-cell reconstitution after alpha-beta-depleted transplantation in children. As it was prepared, the TCRbeta library received unique molecular identifiers. TCRdb reanalysed the PCR reads using MiXCR and keeps one entry per CDR3 protein. This sample has just over 950,000 distinct CDR3 sequences, with around 30% found just once. The sample consisted of PBMCs, mostly from graft donor cells, taken 360 days after TCRalphabeta/CD19-depleted stem cell transplant. These TCRs come from a boy younger than two who had a stem cell transplant for SCID, so the T cells may come from the graft donor.

The table lists this clonotype with a count of one. The genes are TRBV12-3 or TRBV12-4 and TRBJ2-7; TRBD1 might be the D (5 bases). Trimming pared 5 bases from V and 2 bases from J, leaving 13 bases between. This CDR3 spans 14 amino acids. CDR3 sequence: CASSARQPAYEQYF. In DNA form, the CDR3 reads TGTGCCAGCAGTGCAAGACAGCCGGCCTACGAGCAGTACTTC.

This clonotype was counted between two and nine times. The V call is TRBV3-1, the J call TRBJ2-5, with D perhaps matching TRBD2 (6 bases). The CDR3 has 13 amino acids. Trimming pared 4 bases from V and 5 bases from J, leaving 11 bases between. Germline CDR1 is LGHDT and CDR2 is YNNKEL (reference sequence). CDR3 bases: TGTGCCAGCAGCCTTCGGACTACCGAGACCCAGTACTTC. Its protein is CASSLRTTETQYF.

This clonotype was seen a handful of times. The rearrangement joins TRBV6-5 to TRBJ1-1; a weak D match, TRBD1 (6 bases). This CDR3 contains 19 residues. Germline loops: CDR1 MNHEY, CDR2 SVGAGI. Trimming pared 0 bases from V and 1 base from J, leaving 21 bases between. CDR3 region: CASSYSTPGTTSGNTEAFF. The CDR3 DNA follows: TGTGCCAGCAGTTACTCGACCCCCGGGACAACTTCGGGGAACACTGAAGCTTTCTTT.

This clonotype was detected a few times. The rearrangement links TRBV20-1 to TRBJ1-2; D unclear. Germline CDR1 is DFQATT and CDR2 is SNEGSKA (reference sequence). V was trimmed by 2 bases and J by 5 bases, leaving 9 bases between them. This CDR3 spans 12 amino acids. As DNA, the CDR3 is TGCAGTGCTAGACGCAAGACATATGGCTACACCTTC. Residues: CSARRKTYGYTF.

This clonotype has a handful of counts. The CDR3 protein is CSVEAHGSYNEQFF. The DNA for the CDR3 is TGCAGCGTTGAAGCGCATGGCTCCTACAATGAGCAGTTCTTC. The rearrangement links TRBV29-1 to TRBJ2-1; D remains ambiguous. The length of the CDR3 is 14 residues. Trimming pared 1 base from V and 0 bases from J, leaving 7 bases between. CDR1 is SQVTM and CDR2 is ANQGSEA in the germline V gene.

J is TRBJ1-1 and V is TRBV20-1, with D perhaps TRBD1 (5 bases). V lost 3 bases and J lost 4, with 12 bases in between. This CDR3 comprises 13 residues. The V gene's germline CDR1 is DFQATT and CDR2 SNEGSKA (reference sequence). The CDR3 spells CSASPGGPTEAFF. For the CDR3, the DNA is TGCAGTGCTAGCCCTGGGGGTCCCACTGAAGCTTTCTTT.

This clonotype was picked up a small number of times. This chain connects TRBV20-1 to TRBJ2-5; 11 nucleotides agree with TRBD1. The trim removed 6 bases at V and 3 bases at J, leaving 6 bases unmatched. Germline CDR1 reads DFQATT; CDR2 reads SNEGSKA (reference sequence). The CDR3 is 14 residues long. The CDR3, as DNA: TGCAGTGCGGCTCGGACAGGGGGCGAAGAGACCCAGTACTTC. Its translation: CSAARTGGEETQYF.

Comment on this clonotype: One junction end does not reproduce the germline sequence, and a read error may be involved. The CDR3 loop reads CASSIASGGIYGYTF. CDR3 nucleotide sequence: TGTGCCAGCAGCATAGCCTCTGGAGGGATCTATGGCTACACCTTC. The rearrangement uses TRBV11-1 and TRBJ1-2; no firm D call. The length of the CDR3 is 15 residues. CDR1 SGHAT and CDR2 FQDESV come from the germline V gene (reference sequence). Based on the CDR3 plus reference TRBV11-1 and TRBJ1-2, the full variable domain is EAEVAQSPRYKITEKSQAVAFWCDPISGHATLYWYRQILGQGPELLVQFQDESVVDDSQLPKDRFSAERLKGVDSTLKIQPAELGDSAMYLCASSIASGGIYGYTFGSGTRLTVV.

This chain joins TRBV20-1 and TRBJ1-2; D not certain. There are 14 residues in the CDR3. The V end lost 3 bases, the J end lost 10 bases, and 21 bases lay between the germline ends. Looked up from germline, CDR1 is DFQATT and CDR2 is SNEGSKA (reference sequence). In nucleotides, the CDR3 is TGCAGTGCTAGCGGTACCTCTAACGGAGAAGACTACACCTTC. Amino acid sequence: CSASGTSNGEDYTF.

V usage is TRBV2 and J usage is TRBJ2-5, with 8 bases that match TRBD1. The germline CDR1 and CDR2 sequences are SNHLY and FYNNEI. V shed 1 base and J 9 bases; nucleotides not matched to a gene: 7. CDR3 length equals 14 residues. In nucleotides, the CDR3 is TGTGCCAGCAGTGAAGACAGGGGGACAGTGGCCCAGTACTTC. Translation: CASSEDRGTVAQYF.

This clonotype was observed a few times. The chain combines TRBV20-1 with TRBJ1-1; D not certain. With 6 bases removed from V and 0 bases from J, the gap between germline ends came to 5 bases. This CDR3 comprises 11 residues. CDR1 and CDR2 (germline): DFQATT, SNEGSKA (reference sequence). CDR3 coding DNA: TGCAGTGCCATCATGAACACTGAAGCTTTCTTT. As protein: CSAIMNTEAFF.

This clonotype was observed a handful of times. The chain employs TRBV6-6 and TRBJ2-7; TRBD1 is a possible D gene (6 bases). Trimming removed 4 bases from V and 6 bases from J, with 13 bases in between. The CDR3 is 13 residues long. Per germline, CDR1 MNHNY and CDR2 SVGAGI (reference sequence). The CDR3 reads CASSFQQGFEQYF. The CDR3 DNA reads TGTGCCAGCAGTTTTCAACAGGGTTTCGAGCAGTACTTC.

The gene calls are TRBV29-1 and TRBJ1-3, with D uncertain. Looked up from germline, CDR1 is SQVTM and CDR2 is ANQGSEA. The V and J ends lost 6 bases and 2 bases respectively, with 11 bases between them. The CDR3 has 13 amino acids. The CDR3 sequence: CSVDSLTGNTIYF. The CDR3 region has the DNA TGCAGCGTGGACTCCCTTACTGGAAACACCATATATTTT.